This T cell receptor beta chain was observed in a study of beta chain features in type 1 diabetes. The V and J ends lost 4 bases and 6 bases respectively, with 16 bases between them. The CDR3 consists of 14 residues. Germline V CDR1 and CDR2: SGDLS, YYNGEE. The authors reverse transcribed all of the isolated RNA, so sequencing captured expressed TCRB transcripts. Sequencing was performed with immunoSEQ multiplex PCR; in TCRdb, only in-frame clones are kept and a portion is missing. The data hold under 800,000 clones, with 15% to 18% observed a single time. There are a few counts of this clone. This clonotype was sampled from a man younger than 30 in good health. This chain uses TRBV9 with TRBJ1-2; TRBD1 might be the D (5 bases). Input material: naive CD4+ T cells from blood. The CDR3 sequence: CASSKAQGWDGYTF. The CDR3 bases are TGTGCCAGCAGCAAAGCTCAGGGCTGGGATGGCTACACCTTC.